This TCR beta chain is drawn from a study of blood T cells in healthy people across ages. Next came a second PCR, run for about 7 to 12 cycles, which used a sample-barcoded 5' primer along with a J-beta primer mix. Each CDR3 protein gets one entry after TCRdb re-called the 5' RACE reads with MiXCR. The repertoire includes about 400,000 distinct CDR3 sequences, about 52% of them detected once, and around 50% sits in the top ten. This CDR3 comprises 14 residues. Germline V gives CDR1 MNHEY, CDR2 SMNVEV (reference sequence). With respect to this clonotype: Germline is not matched at one junction end, which may reflect a read error.

The sample taken for sequencing was blood. The rearrangement uses TRBV27 and TRBJ2-3; D may be TRBD1 (5 bases). The clonotype was recovered from a man aged 55 to 70 in good health. CDR3 bases: TGTCCCAACAGTTTGAAGGCAGCGACAGATACGCCGTATTTT. Translated: CPNSLKAATDTPYF.